The 27 T cell receptor beta chains below all came from one sample that was sequenced in a study of blood T cell repertoires in COVID-19. The method was immunoSEQ multiplex PCR; TCRdb's version includes in-frame clones alone and lacks a portion of them. The sample holds roughly 380,000 clones; 85% are singletons and the top ten take 3.6%. The sample consisted of peripheral blood. These receptors were collected from a woman under 30 with acute or convalescent COVID-19.

The chain has TRBV6-4 and TRBJ1-6, with unresolved D. Trimming shortened V by 5 bases and J by 5 bases, and 7 bases separated the two germline ends. The germline CDR1 and CDR2 sequences are MRHNA and SNTAGT. The CDR3 consists of 13 residues. DNA of the CDR3: TGTGCCAGCAGTCGCGAGAATAATTCACCCCTCCACTTT. It translates to CASSRENNSPLHF.

This clone was recorded once. V is TRBV12-5 and J is TRBJ2-7; TRBD2 agrees at 13 bases. There are 15 residues in the CDR3. Per germline, CDR1 LGHNT and CDR2 FRNRAP. The trim removed 4 bases at V and 6 bases at J, leaving 6 bases unmatched. CDR3 DNA sequence: TGTGCTAGTGGTTCCGGACTAGCGGGGGCCACCGAGCAGTACTTC. This translates into CASGSGLAGATEQYF. The variable domain in full, completed from reference TRBV12-5 and TRBJ2-7, reads DARVTQTPRHKVTEMGQEVTMRCQPILGHNTVFWYRQTMMQGLELLAYFRNRAPLDDSGMPKDRFSAEMPDATLATLKIQPSEPRDSAVYFCASGSGLAGATEQYFGPGTRLTVT.

CDR3 region: CASSEAASGYYEQYF. The CDR3 region has the DNA TGTGCCAGCAGTGAAGCTGCTAGCGGGTACTACGAGCAGTACTTC. V gene TRBV2 combines with J gene TRBJ2-7; 8 bases match TRBD2. The ends lost 0 bases at V and 3 bases at J; junction bases unmatched: 4. The CDR3 consists of 15 residues. The germline CDR1 and CDR2 sequences are SNHLY and FYNNEI.

The V call is TRBV19, the J call TRBJ1-2, with TRBD1 matching over 7 bases. The CDR3 is 16 amino acids. Germline values: CDR1 LNHDA, CDR2 SQIVND (reference sequence). V lost 5 bases and J lost 5; bases outside the gene matches: 14. CDR3 DNA: TGTGCCAGTAGTCTCCAGGTAGGGGGACAGACATATGGCTACACCTTC. This translates into CASSLQVGGQTYGYTF.

The J gene is TRBJ1-6, the V gene TRBV3-1 (or the pseudogene TRBV3-2), with no clear D. The CDR3 sequence is 13 residues long. V was clipped by 1 base and J by 8 bases, with 6 bases between them. Germline CDR1 LGHDT, CDR2 YNNKEL (reference sequence). CDR3 DNA sequence: TGTGCCAGCAGCCAAGTCTCCGATTCACCCCTCCACTTT. As protein: CASSQVSDSPLHF.

This clone has a handful of counts. The V and J genes are TRBV7-2 and TRBJ1-5; 8 bases line up with TRBD1. This CDR3 has 16 amino acids. Germline V gene sequence: CDR1 SGHTA, CDR2 FQGNSA. J gave up 9 bases and V 5 bases, and 15 bases lay outside the gene matches. This chain's CDR3 is CASSPISGQGVGPQHF. The DNA for the CDR3 is TGTGCCAGCAGCCCCATTAGCGGACAGGGTGTTGGGCCCCAGCATTTT.

The V call is TRBV5-1, the J call TRBJ1-3; tentatively, D is TRBD1 (6 bases). CDR1 and CDR2 (germline): SGHRS, YFSETQ. Trimming stripped 5 bases from V and 0 bases from J, with 12 bases between. The CDR3 loop spans 15 amino acids. CDR3 sequence (DNA): TGCGCCAGCAGTCAACAGGGATACTCTGGAAACACCATATATTTT. Translating it yields CASSQQGYSGNTIYF.

The chain recombines TRBV3-1 (or the pseudogene TRBV3-2) with TRBJ1-6; possible D gene TRBD1, 5 bases. The CDR3 loop spans 15 amino acids. Germline V gene lookup returns CDR1 LGHDT and CDR2 YNNKEL (reference sequence). Trimming removed 0 bases from V and 4 bases from J, with 7 bases in between. The CDR3 region is CASSQETGYNSPLHF. The CDR3 DNA follows: TGTGCCAGCAGCCAAGAAACAGGTTATAATTCACCCCTCCACTTT.

This chain uses TRBV3-1 (or the pseudogene TRBV3-2) with TRBJ2-7; 9 nucleotides match TRBD2. The CDR3 is 16 amino acids. Germline V gene sequence: CDR1 LGHDT, CDR2 YNNKEL (reference sequence). The V and J ends lost 3 bases and 6 bases, in that order; junction bases with no gene match: 12. Here the CDR3 reads CASSHAPGTSISEQYF. In nucleotides, the CDR3 is TGTGCCAGCAGCCATGCCCCCGGGACTAGCATTTCCGAGCAGTACTTC.

In its sample, this clone was seen a few times. V gene TRBV10-3 combines with J gene TRBJ2-3; 7 bases match TRBD1. This CDR3 has 15 residues. Germline V gene sequence: CDR1 ENHRY, CDR2 SYGVKD. V lost 2 bases, J lost 4 bases, and 6 bases stayed unmatched. CDR3 loop: CAISEGRGSADTQYF. In DNA form, the CDR3 reads TGTGCCATCAGTGAGGGCAGGGGGAGTGCAGATACGCAGTATTTT.

The CDR3 is CASSRGQNLWGTEAFF. The CDR3 DNA reads TGTGCCAGCAGCCGGGGACAAAACCTCTGGGGCACTGAAGCTTTCTTT. This sequence joins TRBV2 and TRBJ1-1, with a possible D match to TRBD1 (6 bases). The CDR3 is 16 amino acids. In germline, CDR1 is SNHLY, CDR2 FYNNEI. V gave up 6 bases and J gave up 4 bases, with 21 bases separating them. The full variable domain, completed using reference TRBV2 and TRBJ1-1, is EPEVTQTPSHQVTQMGQEVILRCVPISNHLYFYWYRQILGQKVEFLVSFYNNEISEKSEIFDDQFSVERPDGSNFTLKIRSTKLEDSAMYFCASSRGQNLWGTEAFFGQGTRLTVV.

This clone was observed once. The chain is built from TRBV5-4 and TRBJ2-4; the D gene is possibly TRBD1 (6 bases). Germline CDR1 SGHNT, CDR2 YYREEE (reference sequence). The CDR3 is 12 residues long. Trimming pared 4 bases from V and 8 bases from J, leaving 10 bases between. The CDR3 loop is CASSGEGDIQYF. The CDR3 DNA sequence: TGTGCCAGCAGCGGAGAGGGGGACATTCAGTACTTC.

This clone has only a few counts. This chain connects TRBV29-1 to TRBJ2-7; D not resolved. Between the trimmed V and J ends, which lost 3 bases and 3 bases, there was a span of 15 bases. The germline V gene has CDR1 SQVTM and CDR2 ANQGSEA. The CDR3 has 14 residues. CDR3 DNA sequence: TGCAGCGTTGAGTTATGGTTTCCGAGCTACGAGCAGTACTTC. It encodes CSVELWFPSYEQYF.

This chain uses TRBV2 with TRBJ2-5, with TRBD2 identical over 14 bases. J lost 3 bases, V lost 4 bases, and 4 bases had no gene match. This CDR3 is 16 amino acids long. CDR1 and CDR2 from the germline V gene are SNHLY and FYNNEI. The CDR3: CASSGGLAGAEETQYF. CDR3 DNA sequence: TGTGCCAGCAGTGGGGGACTAGCGGGAGCAGAAGAGACCCAGTACTTC.

V usage is TRBV28 and J usage is TRBJ1-3; D is uncertain. This CDR3 spans 12 amino acids. Trimming pared 5 bases from V and 2 bases from J, leaving 4 bases between. Germline V gene sequence: CDR1 MDHEN, CDR2 SYDVKM. CDR3 sequence: CASSQTGNTIYF. The CDR3 nucleotides are TGTGCCAGCAGTCAAACTGGAAACACCATATATTTT.

J is TRBJ1-1 and V is TRBV6-5, with a weak D call TRBD1 (5 bases). V lost 2 bases to trimming and J lost 2 bases, with 12 bases between them. From germline, CDR1 is MNHEY and CDR2 SVGAGI. The CDR3 consists of 15 residues. CDR3 region: CASSYKGFLNTEAFF. DNA for the CDR3: TGTGCCAGCAGTTACAAGGGGTTTCTAAACACTGAAGCTTTCTTT.

This chain links TRBV24-1 with TRBJ2-1; a possible D gene is TRBD1 (5 bases). The V gene's germline CDR1 is KGHDR and CDR2 SFDVKD. The CDR3 sequence is 16 residues long. V was trimmed by 9 bases and J by 3 bases, leaving 20 bases between them. CDR3 protein: CATADPTGARYNEQFF. CDR3 sequence (DNA): TGTGCCACCGCCGATCCAACAGGAGCCCGCTACAATGAGCAGTTCTTC.

The rearrangement uses TRBV19 and TRBJ1-2, with D hard to call. V was cut by 3 bases and J by 5 bases, with 13 bases left in between. The CDR3 length is 14 residues. CDR1 and CDR2 (germline): LNHDA, SQIVND (reference sequence). CDR3 sequence (DNA): TGTGCCAGTAGTATCACAGAACCTTATTATGGCTACACCTTC. Residues: CASSITEPYYGYTF.

This chain connects TRBV9 to TRBJ1-6; D is perhaps TRBD1 (6 bases). The CDR3 has 14 amino acids. The germline V gene encodes CDR1 SGDLS and CDR2 YYNGEE. Trimming cost V 3 bases and J 5 bases, with 9 bases left between them. CDR3 region: CASSGTANNSPLHF. Here the CDR3 DNA reads TGTGCCAGCAGCGGGACAGCTAATAATTCACCCCTCCACTTT.

The chain is built from TRBV2 and TRBJ2-5; 12 bases line up with TRBD2. Looked up from germline, CDR1 is SNHLY and CDR2 is FYNNEI. The CDR3 spans 15 residues. V trimming: 4 bases; J trimming: 4 bases; junction bases outside the gene matches: 4. The CDR3 DNA follows: TGTGCCAGCAGTGGGTCTAGCGGGGGGGGAGAGACCCAGTACTTC. Translation: CASSGSSGGGETQYF.

The genes are TRBV11-1 and TRBJ2-5; D is possibly TRBD2 (5 bases). The V gene lost 4 bases and the J gene lost 2 bases, with 8 bases spanning the gap. Germline V gene data show CDR1 as SGHAT and CDR2 as FQDESV (reference sequence). The length of the CDR3 is 13 residues. In DNA form, the CDR3 reads TGTGCCAGCAGCTGGGGAGCTCAAGAGACCCAGTACTTC. Its protein product is CASSWGAQETQYF.

The chain couples TRBV11-2 to TRBJ1-2; the match to TRBD1 covers 7 bases. The V gene end was trimmed by 4 bases and the J gene end by 8 bases; junction bases not matched to a gene: 10. CDR1 is SGHAT, CDR2 FQNNGV, per germline. The CDR3 consists of 14 residues. In DNA, the CDR3 is TGTGCCAGCAGCTCCACTAGACAGGGTGGCGGCTACACCTTC. As protein: CASSSTRQGGGYTF.

J is TRBJ1-1 and V is TRBV5-4; D is possibly TRBD1 (6 bases). With 2 bases removed from V and 1 base from J, the gap between germline ends came to 6 bases. Germline V CDR1 and CDR2: SGHNT, YYREEE (reference sequence). The CDR3 covers 13 residues. CDR3 protein: CASSLQGNTEAFF. The CDR3 coding sequence is TGTGCCAGCAGCTTACAGGGGAACACTGAAGCTTTCTTT.

This clone was observed once. The genes are TRBV2 and TRBJ1-6, with 9 bases matching TRBD1. The CDR3 is 15 amino acids. Trimming at V came to 5 bases and at J to 8 bases, leaving 7 bases not matched to a gene. The germline V gene has CDR1 SNHLY and CDR2 FYNNEI. The CDR3 spells CASSSGQGRYSPLHF. CDR3 in DNA: TGTGCCAGCAGTTCGGGACAGGGTCGATATTCACCCCTCCACTTT. The entire variable domain, with the rest obtained from reference TRBV2 and TRBJ1-6, is as follows: EPEVTQTPSHQVTQMGQEVILRCVPISNHLYFYWYRQILGQKVEFLVSFYNNEISEKSEIFDDQFSVERPDGSNFTLKIRSTKLEDSAMYFCASSSGQGRYSPLHFGNGTRLTVT.

V and J are TRBV30 and TRBJ1-4, with D uncertain. Germline CDR1 is GTSNPN and CDR2 is SVGIG (reference sequence). With 1 base removed from V and 4 bases from J, the gap between germline ends came to 10 bases. This CDR3 has 14 amino acids. The CDR3 sequence is CAWSAGQINEKLFF. The CDR3 DNA follows: TGTGCCTGGAGTGCTGGGCAGATTAATGAAAAACTGTTTTTT.

J is TRBJ1-5 and V is TRBV10-1; D perhaps matches TRBD1 (6 bases). V dropped 5 bases and J dropped 7 bases, with 18 bases sitting between them. From germline, CDR1 is WNHNN and CDR2 SYGVQD (reference sequence). The CDR3 has 15 residues. This CDR3 reads CASSKREGTPQPQHF. The CDR3 DNA is TGCGCCAGCAGTAAAAGGGAGGGGACACCCCAGCCCCAGCATTTT.

This clone was counted between two and nine times. The V gene is TRBV18, the J gene TRBJ1-1, with 8 bases matching TRBD1. From germline, CDR1 is KGHSH and CDR2 LQKENI. V was clipped by 6 bases and J by 2 bases; unmatched bases: 8. The CDR3 sequence is 15 residues long. CDR3 in amino acids: CASSPNTGGNTEAFF. The CDR3 nucleotides read TGTGCCAGCTCGCCCAATACAGGGGGTAACACTGAAGCTTTCTTT. The variable domain in full, with the rest retrieved from reference TRBV18 and TRBJ1-1, is NAGVMQNPRHLVRRRGQEARLRCSPMKGHSHVYWYRQLPEEGLKFMVYLQKENIIDESGMPKERFSAEFPKEGPSILRIQQVVRGDSAAYFCASSPNTGGNTEAFFGQGTRLTVV.